The 15 T cell receptor beta chains presented below share a single source sample, sequenced in a study of cytomegalovirus exposure and HLA in healthy donors. 13 Jbeta primers and 60 Vbeta primers were used for the PCR. Profiled with immunoSEQ multiplex PCR; TCRdb holds only in-frame clones, not every one. The table for this sample gives about 70,000 clones. Sequencing was performed on PBMCs. The receptors originated from a female donor in good health and CMV-seropositive.

The rearrangement joins TRBV4-1 to TRBJ2-6; D gene unclear. Germline CDR1 and CDR2: MGHRA and YSYEKL. V gave up 5 bases and J gave up 0 bases, with 8 bases separating them. The CDR3 has 15 residues. CDR3 sequence reads: CASSFFFSGANVLTF. The CDR3 nucleotides are TGCGCCAGCAGCTTCTTTTTCTCTGGGGCCAACGTCCTGACTTTC.

The rearrangement uses TRBV5-1 and TRBJ1-4; D is possibly TRBD1 (5 bases). Germline CDR1 and CDR2: SGHRS and YFSETQ. CDR3 size: 15 residues. The ends were cut back, 4 bases at V and 7 bases at J, with 17 bases in the middle. The CDR3 DNA sequence: TGCGCCAGCAGCCGTCAGGGTGGCGGGGGTGAAAAACTGTTTTTT. This translates into CASSRQGGGGEKLFF.

This chain connects TRBV29-1 to TRBJ1-1; D gene uncertain. The CDR3 runs to 11 residues. Between the trimmed V and J ends, which lost 4 bases and 3 bases, there was a span of 6 bases. Looked up from germline, CDR1 is SQVTM and CDR2 is ANQGSEA. The CDR3 nucleotides read TGCAGCGTTGTCCAGGACACTGAAGCTTTCTTT. This codes for CSVVQDTEAFF.

The chain uses TRBV18 and TRBJ1-2; D call uncertain. The CDR3 is 14 amino acids. Germline CDR1 KGHSH, CDR2 LQKENI. The germline V and J ends were trimmed by 5 bases and 3 bases, with 13 bases remaining between them. Here the CDR3 reads CASSSMEADYGYTF. CDR3 sequence (DNA): TGTGCCAGCTCATCCATGGAGGCAGACTATGGCTACACCTTC.

The genes are TRBV11-2 and TRBJ2-5; 8 bases map to TRBD1. Trimming removed 5 bases from V and 4 bases from J; junction bases left unmatched: 9. The CDR3 loop spans 15 amino acids. Germline V gives CDR1 SGHAT, CDR2 FQNNGV. CDR3 loop: CASSLMQGAGETQYF. The CDR3 bases are TGTGCCAGCAGCCTAATGCAGGGGGCCGGAGAGACCCAGTACTTC.

The chain carries TRBV9 and TRBJ1-2, with 11 bases aligning to TRBD1. The V and J ends lost 2 bases and 3 bases, in that order; junction bases with no gene match: 12. Germline V gene data show CDR1 as SGDLS and CDR2 as YYNGEE. The CDR3 is 18 amino acids. The DNA for the CDR3 is TGTGCCAGCAGCGTGGGCTCGGGACAGGGGGAAAGGTACTATGGCTACACCTTC. It is translated as CASSVGSGQGERYYGYTF.

The chain uses TRBV5-1 and TRBJ2-7; TRBD2 agrees at 11 bases. This CDR3 is built from 14 residues. The V segment lost 0 bases and the J segment 11 bases; nucleotides outside the gene matches: 7. The germline gives CDR1 SGHRS, CDR2 YFSETQ. CDR3 DNA sequence: TGCGCCAGCAGCTTGGCGGGACTAGCGGAGGGGGAGTACTTC. Its protein product is CASSLAGLAEGEYF.

This chain uses TRBV5-8 with TRBJ1-4; a weak D match, TRBD1 (6 bases). Germline V CDR1 and CDR2: SGHTS, YDEGEE. V was trimmed by 3 bases and J by 10 bases, leaving 10 bases between them. CDR3 length equals 12 residues. The CDR3 sequence: CASSSEQGKLFF. CDR3 sequence (DNA): TGTGCCAGCAGCTCCGAACAGGGAAAACTGTTTTTT.

V gene TRBV6-5 combines with J gene TRBJ1-2, with 10 bases fitting TRBD1. Per the germline V gene, CDR1 is MNHEY and CDR2 is SVGAGI. This CDR3 is built from 15 residues. V trimming: 2 bases; J trimming: 1 base; junction bases outside the gene matches: 1. The CDR3 is CASSYRDRGNYGYTF. The CDR3 nucleotides read TGTGCCAGCAGTTACAGGGACAGGGGTAACTATGGCTACACCTTC.

The V gene is TRBV7-9, the J gene TRBJ2-1; TRBD2 matches 10 bases. Per germline, CDR1 SEHNR and CDR2 FQNEAQ (reference sequence). J gave up 5 bases and V 5 bases, and 9 bases lay outside the gene matches. This CDR3 is 16 amino acids long. The CDR3 nucleotides read TGTGCCAGCAGCCAACTTGGACTAGCGGACGACAATGAGCAGTTCTTC. It encodes CASSQLGLADDNEQFF.

In nucleotides, the CDR3 is TGTGCCAGCAGCTTTACCGGGAGGGGTGAGGGCTACACCTTC. Protein product: CASSFTGRGEGYTF. The V gene is TRBV5-4, the J gene TRBJ1-2; the D gene is possibly TRBD1 (5 bases). There are 14 residues in the CDR3. The V gene lost 2 bases and the J gene lost 8 bases, with 16 bases spanning the gap. Per the germline V gene, CDR1 is SGHNT and CDR2 is YYREEE (reference sequence).

The chain joins TRBV6-1 to TRBJ1-1; 9 bases agree with TRBD1. CDR1 MNHNS and CDR2 SASEGT come from the germline V gene. Unmatched junction bases numbered 5, after V lost 4 bases and J lost 5 bases. This CDR3 has 14 amino acids. CDR3 sequence: CASSADRGGTEAFF. CDR3 bases: TGTGCCAGCAGTGCCGACAGGGGGGGTACTGAAGCTTTCTTT.

The rearrangement uses TRBV19 and TRBJ1-2; the match to TRBD1 covers 8 bases. Germline CDR1 LNHDA, CDR2 SQIVND (reference sequence). CDR3 length: 14 amino acids. Unmatched junction bases numbered 11, after V lost 7 bases and J lost 7 bases. The CDR3 DNA is TGTGCCAGTACCCTGCTAGGAACAGGGGGTGGCTACACCTTC. The encoded protein is CASTLLGTGGGYTF.

This chain uses TRBV7-9 with TRBJ1-4, with D unclear. V shed 4 bases and J shed 8 bases, with 14 bases lying between them. This CDR3 region has 14 residues. In germline, CDR1 is SEHNR, CDR2 FQNEAQ (reference sequence). The CDR3 here is CASSSIHQREKLFF. The CDR3 DNA reads as TGTGCCAGCAGCTCCATCCACCAGAGGGAAAAACTGTTTTTT.

This chain uses TRBV2 with TRBJ1-2, with TRBD1 as a possible D gene (6 bases). Germline V lookup: CDR1 SNHLY, CDR2 FYNNEI. The CDR3 consists of 14 residues. Between the trimmed V and J ends, which lost 8 bases and 8 bases, there was a span of 21 bases. CDR3 loop: CASGADSFSGGYTF. The CDR3 DNA reads TGTGCCAGCGGGGCGGACAGCTTCTCAGGGGGCTACACCTTC.